The T cell receptor (beta chain) under discussion was sequenced for a study of T cell responses to AZD1222 COVID-19 vaccine. Here immunoSEQ multiplex PCR was the method, and the copy in TCRdb shows in-frame clones only, minus some. There are under 150,000 clones in the sample; roughly 85% occur only once, and approximately 8% lies in the top ten. The CDR3 covers 17 residues. Germline CDR1 SQVTM, CDR2 ANQGSEA. The V end lost 7 bases, the J end lost 5 bases, and 26 bases lay between the germline ends. This clonotype originated in an adult who received the MenACWY meningococcal vaccine as a control. The V call is TRBV29-1, the J call TRBJ1-4; the D gene is possibly TRBD1 (6 bases). This specimen consisted of peripheral blood, obtained 28 days after the second dose of the MenACWY control vaccine. CDR3 in amino acids: CSALRDNLRGANEKLFF. DNA of the CDR3: TGCAGCGCTCTCCGGGACAATCTCCGGGGAGCCAATGAAAAACTGTTTTTT.